This T cell receptor beta chain was identified in a study of blood T cell repertoires in COVID-19. Germline CDR1 and CDR2: LNHDA and SQIVND (reference sequence). Trimming left V 3 bases short and J 8 bases short, with 16 bases between. The CDR3 is made up of 14 amino acids. Profiled with immunoSEQ multiplex PCR; TCRdb holds only in-frame clones, not every one. The sample records roughly 320,000 clones, more than 90% being singletons. The study recruited people aged 18 to 89 years across about 25 US areas. The chain has TRBV19 and TRBJ1-1; no firm D call. The clonotype originates from a young woman who had been exposed to COVID-19. The specimen was PBMCs or T cells enriched from blood (not recorded which). The DNA of the CDR3 is TGTGCCAGTAGTATTAAAACAATTACTACCGAAGCTTTCTTT. Translating it yields CASSIKTITTEAFF.